What follows describes a single TCR beta chain. This record belongs to a study of blood T cell repertoires in COVID-19. Measured with immunoSEQ multiplex PCR; TCRdb has only the in-frame clones, and not every one. This sample has approximately 110,000 clones; 65% to 80% occur once, and the top ten carry under 25%. This TCR derives from a man between 65 and 85 years old with active or convalescent COVID-19. Sequencing was done on a sample of peripheral blood.

This chain's CDR3 is CASSLGGHTDTQYF. The CDR3 bases are TGTGCCAGCAGCTTAGGCGGTCACACAGATACGCAGTATTTT. The chain recombines TRBV7-7 with TRBJ2-3; D is undetermined. CDR3 length: 14 residues. The germline V and J ends were trimmed by 1 base and 2 bases, with 7 bases remaining between them. Germline CDR1 SSHAT, CDR2 FNYEAQ (reference sequence).